Each of the 21 T cell receptor beta chains below was sequenced from the same sample in a study of T cell responses to AZD1222 COVID-19 vaccine. Only in-frame clones appear in the TCRdb table, and some are missing; sequencing was by immunoSEQ multiplex PCR. The repertoire has 150,000 to 200,000 clones, 88% of them found once; the top ten carry about 25%. This material consisted of peripheral blood, taken 28 days after the second AZD1222 dose. Source of these receptors: an adult who received the AZD1222 COVID-19 vaccine.

This chain links TRBV7-9 with TRBJ2-5; D is perhaps TRBD1 (5 bases). The CDR3 consists of 16 residues. Per germline, CDR1 SEHNR and CDR2 FQNEAQ (reference sequence). Trimming cost V 5 bases and J 5 bases, with 21 bases left between them. CDR3 amino acids: CASSLGHPRIQETQYF. DNA of the CDR3: TGTGCCAGCAGCCTCGGACACCCTCGGATTCAGGAGACCCAGTACTTC.

The J gene is TRBJ2-1, the V gene TRBV7-2; D unresolved. The CDR3 runs 15 residues. Germline V lookup: CDR1 SGHTA, CDR2 FQGNSA. With 2 bases removed from V and 4 bases from J, the gap between germline ends came to 12 bases. The CDR3 region is CASSLMAALYNEQFF. The CDR3 DNA reads TGTGCCAGCAGCTTAATGGCGGCTTTATACAATGAGCAGTTCTTC.

This sequence joins TRBV7-2 and TRBJ1-2; 9 positions match TRBD1. The CDR3 has 14 amino acids. The J segment lost 3 bases and the V segment lost 7 bases, leaving 6 bases of the junction unmatched. Per germline, CDR1 SGHTA and CDR2 FQGNSA. CDR3 amino acids: CASTHRDRDYGYTF. The CDR3 nucleotides are TGTGCCAGCACCCATCGGGACAGGGACTATGGCTACACCTTC.

The V gene is TRBV2, the J gene TRBJ1-4; perhaps TRBD1 as D (5 bases). Germline V gene data show CDR1 as SNHLY and CDR2 as FYNNEI. This CDR3 contains 13 residues. V lost 6 bases to trimming and J lost 10 bases, with 15 bases between them. The CDR3 spells CASRDPGKGKLFF. CDR3 DNA sequence: TGTGCCAGCAGGGACCCAGGGAAGGGAAAACTGTTTTTT.

The chain recombines TRBV9 with TRBJ2-7, with unresolved D. CDR1 and CDR2 (germline): SGDLS, YYNGEE. This CDR3 is 14 amino acids long. The ends were cut back, 2 bases at V and 2 bases at J, with 11 bases in the middle. The DNA for the CDR3 is TGTGCCAGCAGCGTGACGGGTGACCCCTACGAGCAGTACTTC. It is translated as CASSVTGDPYEQYF.

V and J are TRBV6-6 and TRBJ2-7; no firm D call. This CDR3 region has 13 residues. From germline, CDR1 is MNHNY and CDR2 SVGAGI (reference sequence). The ends were cut back, 8 bases at V and 0 bases at J, with 11 bases in the middle. The DNA of the CDR3 is TGTGCCAGCGCCGTGGGGAACTCCTACGAGCAGTACTTC. Protein: CASAVGNSYEQYF.

The chain uses TRBV19 and TRBJ2-7; perhaps TRBD1 as D (5 bases). CDR3 length: 14 amino acids. The germline V gene has CDR1 LNHDA and CDR2 SQIVND (reference sequence). Deletions cut 5 bases from V and 1 base from J, with 12 bases between. In DNA, the CDR3 is TGTGCCAGTAGTGGGATGGCAGGGTCCTACGAGCAGTACTTC. It codes for CASSGMAGSYEQYF.

The genes are TRBV10-3 and TRBJ1-5; 8 bases are shared with TRBD1. This CDR3 has 16 amino acids. V shed 3 bases, J shed 0 bases, and the junction held 4 bases outside the gene matches. The germline CDR1 and CDR2 sequences are ENHRY and SYGVKD. The CDR3 sequence: CAISDKDRDSNQPQHF. The CDR3 nucleotides read TGTGCCATCAGTGATAAGGACAGGGATAGCAATCAGCCCCAGCATTTT.

The rearrangement uses TRBV15 and TRBJ2-2; 8 nucleotides align to TRBD2. J was trimmed by 0 bases and V by 3 bases; bases with no gene match: 0. The germline gives CDR1 LNHNV, CDR2 YYDKDF (reference sequence). The CDR3 has 15 residues. For the CDR3, the DNA is TGTGCCACCAGCAGGACTAGCGCGAACACCGGGGAGCTGTTTTTT. Its protein is CATSRTSANTGELFF.

This clone has only one observation. J is TRBJ2-7 and V is TRBV29-1; 9 bases fit TRBD1. CDR3 length equals 11 residues. Germline V gene data show CDR1 as SQVTM and CDR2 as ANQGSEA. Trimming at V came to 7 bases and at J to 3 bases, leaving 1 base not matched to a gene. As DNA, the CDR3 is TGCAGCGGGGGACAGGGCTACGAGCAGTACTTC. Amino acid sequence: CSGGQGYEQYF.

The DNA for the CDR3 is TGTGCCAGCAGCTCCTTCTCTAGCAGCATTCGATACAATGAGCAGTTCTTC. Protein product: CASSSFSSSIRYNEQFF. The chain employs TRBV7-2 and TRBJ2-1, with a tentative D call TRBD2 (5 bases). The germline V and J ends were trimmed by 4 bases and 4 bases, with 20 bases remaining between them. The CDR3 is 17 residues long. Germline loops: CDR1 SGHTA, CDR2 FQGNSA.

V gene TRBV5-1 combines with J gene TRBJ2-1; TRBD2 matches 8 bases. The V and J ends lost 4 bases and 5 bases, in that order; junction bases with no gene match: 11. Germline lookup yields CDR1 SGHRS and CDR2 YFSETQ. The CDR3 contains 16 residues. The DNA of the CDR3 is TGCGCCAGCAGCCGTCGGCCACTAGCGGAGAACAATGAGCAGTTCTTC. It yields the protein CASSRRPLAENNEQFF.

This clone appeared a few times. J is TRBJ2-5 and V is TRBV30, with D maybe TRBD2 (6 bases). The CDR3 loop spans 12 amino acids. V was pared by 8 bases and J by 5 bases, with 15 bases between. CDR1 and CDR2 from the germline V gene are GTSNPN and SVGIG (reference sequence). Here the CDR3 reads CAIGGWVETQYF. CDR3 coding DNA: TGTGCCATCGGGGGTTGGGTCGAGACCCAGTACTTC.

This clone has only a few counts. The V and J genes are TRBV5-1 and TRBJ2-2, with 11 bases that match TRBD1. With 3 bases clipped from V and 6 bases from J, the junction kept 1 base outside the gene matches. The CDR3 totals 14 residues. Germline lookup yields CDR1 SGHRS and CDR2 YFSETQ. This CDR3 is CASSSGQGAGELFF. The CDR3 coding sequence is TGCGCCAGCAGCTCGGGACAGGGGGCCGGGGAGCTGTTTTTT.

The rearrangement uses TRBV9 and TRBJ2-7, with TRBD1 matching over 8 bases. Germline CDR1 SGDLS, CDR2 YYNGEE. There are 13 residues in the CDR3. V lost 3 bases, J lost 4 bases, and 3 bases stayed unmatched. The CDR3 DNA is TGTGCCAGCAGCGAACGGACAGGGTACGAGCAGTACTTC. As protein: CASSERTGYEQYF.

The V call is TRBV6-5, the J call TRBJ2-5, with TRBD2 matching 7 bases. Unmatched junction bases numbered 13, after V lost 3 bases and J lost 9 bases. The CDR3 runs 15 residues. From germline, CDR1 is MNHEY and CDR2 SVGAGI. The CDR3: CASSYSTGLSSPQYF. DNA of the CDR3: TGTGCCAGCAGTTATTCCACGGGACTATCTTCCCCCCAGTACTTC.

The rearrangement links TRBV7-2 to TRBJ1-4; D not resolved. Germline V lookup: CDR1 SGHTA, CDR2 FQGNSA. V lost 5 bases and J 7 bases, leaving 11 bases between the germline ends. The CDR3 length is 13 residues. DNA of the CDR3: TGTGCCAGCAGCATACAAGGCAGTGAAAAACTGTTTTTT. It codes for CASSIQGSEKLFF. The variable domain in full, with the rest retrieved from reference TRBV7-2 and TRBJ1-4, is GAGVSQSPSNKVTEKGKDVELRCDPISGHTALYWYRQSLGQGLEFLIYFQGNSAPDKSGLPSDRFSAERTGGSVSTLTIQRTQQEDSAVYLCASSIQGSEKLFFGSGTQLSVL.

The V gene is TRBV28, the J gene TRBJ1-4; no clear D gene. Germline V lookup: CDR1 MDHEN, CDR2 SYDVKM. This CDR3 has 15 residues. The V gene lost 4 bases and the J gene lost 4 bases, with 13 bases spanning the gap. The CDR3 DNA reads as TGTGCCAGCAGTTCCCCGACCTTGGGTAATGAAAAACTGTTTTTT. Translating gives CASSSPTLGNEKLFF. The entire variable domain, with the rest obtained from reference TRBV28 and TRBJ1-4, is as follows: DVKVTQSSRYLVKRTGEKVFLECVQDMDHENMFWYRQDPGLGLRLIYFSYDVKMKEKGDIPEGYSVSREKKERFSLILESASTNQTSMYLCASSSPTLGNEKLFFGSGTQLSVL.

The chain carries TRBV19 and TRBJ1-5, with D possibly being TRBD1 (5 bases). Germline values: CDR1 LNHDA, CDR2 SQIVND (reference sequence). This CDR3 comprises 14 residues. Between the trimmed V and J ends, which lost 7 bases and 3 bases, there was a span of 13 bases. CDR3 sequence: CASMGQSNNQPQHF. DNA of the CDR3: TGTGCCAGTATGGGGCAGTCTAACAATCAGCCCCAGCATTTT.

The rearrangement uses TRBV5-1 and TRBJ2-1; 9 nucleotides line up with TRBD2. Germline V gene lookup returns CDR1 SGHRS and CDR2 YFSETQ. V dropped 4 bases and J dropped 5; count of bases not matched to a gene: 16. The CDR3 contains 18 residues. The CDR3 DNA sequence: TGCGCCAGCAGCCCAGGACTAGCGTCAATGAAGAGGGACAATGAGCAGTTCTTC. Protein: CASSPGLASMKRDNEQFF.

This chain links TRBV7-9 with TRBJ2-5; 11 bases line up with TRBD2. The CDR3 has 15 residues. V was pared by 5 bases and J by 2 bases, with 4 bases of the junction left unmatched. Germline CDR1 SEHNR, CDR2 FQNEAQ (reference sequence). CDR3 DNA: TGTGCCAGCAGCCCCGGGACTAGCGGACAAGAGACCCAGTACTTC. Translating gives CASSPGTSGQETQYF.